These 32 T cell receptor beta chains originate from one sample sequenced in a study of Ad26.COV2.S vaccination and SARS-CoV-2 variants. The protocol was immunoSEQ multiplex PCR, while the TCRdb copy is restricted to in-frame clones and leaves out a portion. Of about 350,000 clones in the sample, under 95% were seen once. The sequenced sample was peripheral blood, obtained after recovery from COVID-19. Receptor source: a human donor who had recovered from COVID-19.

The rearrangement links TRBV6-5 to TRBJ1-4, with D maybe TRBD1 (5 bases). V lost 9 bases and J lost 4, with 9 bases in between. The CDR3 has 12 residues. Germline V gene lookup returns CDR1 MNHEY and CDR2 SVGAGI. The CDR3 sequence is CASGRGNEKLFF. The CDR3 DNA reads TGTGCCAGTGGGAGGGGTAATGAAAAACTGTTTTTT.

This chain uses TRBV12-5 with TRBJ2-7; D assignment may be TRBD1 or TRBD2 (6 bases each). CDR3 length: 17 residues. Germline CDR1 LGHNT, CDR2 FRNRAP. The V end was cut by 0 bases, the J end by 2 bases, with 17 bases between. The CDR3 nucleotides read TGTGCTAGTGGTTTGGTACTTGGGGGGCCTATTACCTACGAGCAGTACTTC. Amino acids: CASGLVLGGPITYEQYF.

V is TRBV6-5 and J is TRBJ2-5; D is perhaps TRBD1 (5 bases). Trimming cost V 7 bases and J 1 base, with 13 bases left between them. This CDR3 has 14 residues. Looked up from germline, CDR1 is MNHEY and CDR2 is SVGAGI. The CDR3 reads CASTLGTGQETQYF. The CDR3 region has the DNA TGTGCCAGCACCCTTGGAACAGGCCAAGAGACCCAGTACTTC.

The DNA of the CDR3 is TGTGCCAGCAGCCAAGATCCAGGGTTCGATTCACCCCTCCACTTT. As protein: CASSQDPGFDSPLHF. This sequence joins TRBV3-1 (or the pseudogene TRBV3-2) and TRBJ1-6, with a weak D call TRBD1 (5 bases). The length of the CDR3 is 15 residues. Germline CDR1 and CDR2: LGHDT and YNNKEL (reference sequence). V lost 0 bases and J 8 bases, leaving 11 bases between the germline ends.

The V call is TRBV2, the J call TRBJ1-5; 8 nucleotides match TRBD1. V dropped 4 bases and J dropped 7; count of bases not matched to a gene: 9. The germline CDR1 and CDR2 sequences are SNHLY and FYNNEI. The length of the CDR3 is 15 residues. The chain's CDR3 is CASSGRAGGEQPQHF. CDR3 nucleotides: TGTGCCAGCAGTGGGAGGGCAGGGGGCGAACAGCCCCAGCATTTT. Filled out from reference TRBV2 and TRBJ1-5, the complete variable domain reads EPEVTQTPSHQVTQMGQEVILRCVPISNHLYFYWYRQILGQKVEFLVSFYNNEISEKSEIFDDQFSVERPDGSNFTLKIRSTKLEDSAMYFCASSGRAGGEQPQHFGDGTRLSIL.

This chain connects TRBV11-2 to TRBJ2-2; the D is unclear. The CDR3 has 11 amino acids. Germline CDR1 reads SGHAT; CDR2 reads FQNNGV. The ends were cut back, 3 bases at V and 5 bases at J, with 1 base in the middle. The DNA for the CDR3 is TGTGCCAGCAGCTTGACCGGGGAGCTGTTTTTT. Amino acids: CASSLTGELFF.

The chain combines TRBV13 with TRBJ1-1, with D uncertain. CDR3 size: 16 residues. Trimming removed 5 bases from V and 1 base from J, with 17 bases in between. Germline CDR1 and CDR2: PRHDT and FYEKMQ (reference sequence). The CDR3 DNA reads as TGTGCCAGCAGCCCCCAGCCCCTGAAGGAGAACACTGAAGCTTTCTTT. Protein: CASSPQPLKENTEAFF.

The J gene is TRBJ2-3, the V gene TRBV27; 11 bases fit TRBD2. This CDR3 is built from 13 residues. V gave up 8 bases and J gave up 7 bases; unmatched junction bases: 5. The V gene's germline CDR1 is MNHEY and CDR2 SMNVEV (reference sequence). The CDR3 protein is CASVSGGANTQYF. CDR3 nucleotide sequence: TGTGCCAGCGTTAGCGGGGGGGCGAATACGCAGTATTTT.

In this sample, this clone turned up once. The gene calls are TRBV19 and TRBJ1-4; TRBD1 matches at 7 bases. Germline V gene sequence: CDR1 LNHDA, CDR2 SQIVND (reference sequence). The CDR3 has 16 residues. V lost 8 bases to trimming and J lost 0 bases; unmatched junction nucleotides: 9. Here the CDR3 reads CASSRGTAATNEKLFF. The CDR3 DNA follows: TGTGCCAGTTCCAGGGGGACAGCTGCAACTAATGAAAAACTGTTTTTT. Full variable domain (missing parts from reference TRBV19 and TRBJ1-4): DGGITQSPKYLFRKEGQNVTLSCEQNLNHDAMYWYRQDPGQGLRLIYYSQIVNDFQKGDIAEGYSVSREKKESFPLTVTSAQKNPTAFYLCASSRGTAATNEKLFFGSGTQLSVL.

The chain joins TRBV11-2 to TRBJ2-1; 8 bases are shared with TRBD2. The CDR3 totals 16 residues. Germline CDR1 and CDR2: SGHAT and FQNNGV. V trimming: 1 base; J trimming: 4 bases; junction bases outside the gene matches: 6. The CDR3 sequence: CASSLGSSGIYNEQFF. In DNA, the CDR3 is TGTGCCAGCAGCTTAGGGAGTAGCGGGATTTACAATGAGCAGTTCTTC.

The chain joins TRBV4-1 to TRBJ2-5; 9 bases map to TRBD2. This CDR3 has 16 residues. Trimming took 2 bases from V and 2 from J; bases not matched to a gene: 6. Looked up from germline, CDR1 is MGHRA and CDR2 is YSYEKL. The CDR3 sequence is CASSQFSGGVQETQYF. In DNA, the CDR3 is TGCGCCAGCAGCCAATTTAGCGGGGGCGTACAAGAGACCCAGTACTTC.

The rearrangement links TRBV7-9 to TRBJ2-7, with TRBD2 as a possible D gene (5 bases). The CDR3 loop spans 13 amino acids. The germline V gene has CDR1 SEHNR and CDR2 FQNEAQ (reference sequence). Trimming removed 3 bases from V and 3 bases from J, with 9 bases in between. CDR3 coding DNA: TGTGCCAGCAGCTTCCGGGGATTCTACGAGCAGTACTTC. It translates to CASSFRGFYEQYF.

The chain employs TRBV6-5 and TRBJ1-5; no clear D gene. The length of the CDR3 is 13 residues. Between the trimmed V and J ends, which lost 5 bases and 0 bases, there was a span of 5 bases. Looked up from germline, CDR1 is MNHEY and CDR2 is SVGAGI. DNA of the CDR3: TGTGCCAGCAGTCAAAATAGCAATCAGCCCCAGCATTTT. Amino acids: CASSQNSNQPQHF.

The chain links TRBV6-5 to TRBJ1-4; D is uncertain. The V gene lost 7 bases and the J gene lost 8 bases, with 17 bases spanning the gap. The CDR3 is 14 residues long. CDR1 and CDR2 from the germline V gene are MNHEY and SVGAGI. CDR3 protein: CASKFAGKEEKLFF. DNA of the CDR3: TGTGCCAGCAAATTTGCTGGGAAGGAGGAAAAACTGTTTTTT.

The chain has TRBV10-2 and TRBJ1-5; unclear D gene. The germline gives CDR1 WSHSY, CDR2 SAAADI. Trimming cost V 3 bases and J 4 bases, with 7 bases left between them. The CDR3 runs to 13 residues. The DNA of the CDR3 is TGCGCCAGCAGTGACAGCACGAATCAGCCCCAGCATTTT. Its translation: CASSDSTNQPQHF.

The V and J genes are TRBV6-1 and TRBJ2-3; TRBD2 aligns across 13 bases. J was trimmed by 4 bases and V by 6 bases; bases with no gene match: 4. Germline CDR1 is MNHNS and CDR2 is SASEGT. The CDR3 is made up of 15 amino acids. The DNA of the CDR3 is TGTGCCAGCAGCGGACTAGCGGGGGCGGCAGATACGCAGTATTTT. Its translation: CASSGLAGAADTQYF.

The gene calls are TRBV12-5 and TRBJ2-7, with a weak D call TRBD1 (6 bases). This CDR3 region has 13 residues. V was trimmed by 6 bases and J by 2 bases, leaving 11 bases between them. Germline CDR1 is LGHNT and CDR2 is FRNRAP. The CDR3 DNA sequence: TGTGCTAGTGGAAAGGACAGCACCTACGAGCAGTACTTC. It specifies CASGKDSTYEQYF.

The DNA of the CDR3 is TGCGCCAGCAGCTTAAACAGGGCAACTAATGAAAAACTGTTTTTT. Its translation is CASSLNRATNEKLFF. This chain links TRBV5-1 with TRBJ1-4; a possible D gene is TRBD1 (6 bases). CDR1 is SGHRS and CDR2 is YFSETQ in the germline V gene. This CDR3 region has 15 residues. Trimming stripped 2 bases from V and 0 bases from J, with 8 bases between.

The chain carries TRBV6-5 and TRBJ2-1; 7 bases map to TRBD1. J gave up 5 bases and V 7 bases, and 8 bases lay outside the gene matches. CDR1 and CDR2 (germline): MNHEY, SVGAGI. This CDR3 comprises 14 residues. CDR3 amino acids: CASTKDRLNNEQFF. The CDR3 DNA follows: TGTGCCAGCACCAAGGACAGGCTTAACAATGAGCAGTTCTTC.

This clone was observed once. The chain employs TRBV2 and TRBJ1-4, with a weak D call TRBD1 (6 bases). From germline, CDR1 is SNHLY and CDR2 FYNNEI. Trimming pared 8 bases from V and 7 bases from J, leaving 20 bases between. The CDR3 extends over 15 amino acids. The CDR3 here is CASVGGLGNGEKLFF. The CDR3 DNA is TGTGCCAGCGTGGGGGGCCTAGGAAATGGTGAAAAACTGTTTTTT.

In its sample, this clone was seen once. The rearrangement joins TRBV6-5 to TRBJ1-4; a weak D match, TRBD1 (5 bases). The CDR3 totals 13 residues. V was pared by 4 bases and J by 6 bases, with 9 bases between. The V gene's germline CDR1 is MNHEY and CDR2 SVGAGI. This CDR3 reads CASSFGRDEKLFF. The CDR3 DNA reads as TGTGCCAGCAGTTTTGGCAGGGATGAAAAACTGTTTTTT.

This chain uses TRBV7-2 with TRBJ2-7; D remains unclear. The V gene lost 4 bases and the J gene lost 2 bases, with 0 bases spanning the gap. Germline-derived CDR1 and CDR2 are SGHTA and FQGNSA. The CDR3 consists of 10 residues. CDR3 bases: TGTGCCAGCAGCTCCTACGAGCAGTACTTC. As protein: CASSSYEQYF.

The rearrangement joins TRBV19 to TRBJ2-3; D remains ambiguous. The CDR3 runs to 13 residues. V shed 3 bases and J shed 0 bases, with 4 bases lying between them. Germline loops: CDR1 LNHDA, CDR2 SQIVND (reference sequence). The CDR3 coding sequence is TGTGCCAGTAGTATTTGGAGCACAGATACGCAGTATTTT. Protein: CASSIWSTDTQYF.

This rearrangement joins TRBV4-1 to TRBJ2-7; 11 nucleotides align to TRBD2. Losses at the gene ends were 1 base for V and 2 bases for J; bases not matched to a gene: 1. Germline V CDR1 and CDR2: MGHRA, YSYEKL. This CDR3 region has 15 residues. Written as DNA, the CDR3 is TGCGCCAGCAGCCAAGCTAGCGGGGGGACCTACGAGCAGTACTTC. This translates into CASSQASGGTYEQYF.

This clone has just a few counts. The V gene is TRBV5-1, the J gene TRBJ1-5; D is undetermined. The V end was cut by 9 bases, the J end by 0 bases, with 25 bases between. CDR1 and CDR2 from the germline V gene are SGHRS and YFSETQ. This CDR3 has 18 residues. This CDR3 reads CAIRFGRPSIISNQPQHF. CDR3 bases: TGCGCCATCAGATTCGGACGTCCGTCCATTATTAGCAATCAGCCCCAGCATTTT.

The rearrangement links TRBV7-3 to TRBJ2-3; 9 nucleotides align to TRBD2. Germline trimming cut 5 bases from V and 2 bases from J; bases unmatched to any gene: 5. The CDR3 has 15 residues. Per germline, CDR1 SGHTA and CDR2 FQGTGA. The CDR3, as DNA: TGTGCCAGCAGCCTCAGCGGGGGGTTCACAGATACGCAGTATTTT. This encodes CASSLSGGFTDTQYF.

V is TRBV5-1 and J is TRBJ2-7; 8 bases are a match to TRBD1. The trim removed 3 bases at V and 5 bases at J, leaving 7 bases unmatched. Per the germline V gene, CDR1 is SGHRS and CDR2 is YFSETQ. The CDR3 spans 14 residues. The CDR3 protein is CASSYGQGIHEQYF. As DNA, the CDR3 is TGCGCCAGCAGCTACGGACAGGGTATCCACGAGCAGTACTTC.

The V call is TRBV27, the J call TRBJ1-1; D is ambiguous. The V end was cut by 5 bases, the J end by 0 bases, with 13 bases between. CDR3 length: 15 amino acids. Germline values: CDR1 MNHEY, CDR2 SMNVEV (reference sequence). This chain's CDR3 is CASSLTPTLNTEAFF. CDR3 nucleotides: TGTGCCAGCAGTCTGACTCCCACCTTGAACACTGAAGCTTTCTTT.

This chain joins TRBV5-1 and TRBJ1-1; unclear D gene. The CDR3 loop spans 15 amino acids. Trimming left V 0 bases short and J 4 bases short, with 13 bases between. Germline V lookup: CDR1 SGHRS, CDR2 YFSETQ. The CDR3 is CASSLEGRGITEAFF. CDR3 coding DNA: TGCGCCAGCAGCTTGGAAGGGAGAGGGATCACTGAAGCTTTCTTT.

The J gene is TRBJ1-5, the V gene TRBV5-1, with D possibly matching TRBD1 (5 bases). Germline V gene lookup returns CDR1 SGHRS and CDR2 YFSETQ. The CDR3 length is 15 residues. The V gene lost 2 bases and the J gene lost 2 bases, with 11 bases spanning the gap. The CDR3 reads CASSLQETGNQPQHF. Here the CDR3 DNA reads TGCGCCAGCAGCTTACAGGAAACAGGCAATCAGCCCCAGCATTTT.

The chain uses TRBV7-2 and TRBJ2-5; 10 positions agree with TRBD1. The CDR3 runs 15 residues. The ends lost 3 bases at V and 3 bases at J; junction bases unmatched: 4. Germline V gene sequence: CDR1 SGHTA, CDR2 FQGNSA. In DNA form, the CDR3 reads TGTGCCAGCAGCTTGGGGGGACAGGGGAAAGAGACCCAGTACTTC. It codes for CASSLGGQGKETQYF. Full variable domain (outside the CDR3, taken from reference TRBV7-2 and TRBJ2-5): GAGVSQSPSNKVTEKGKDVELRCDPISGHTALYWYRQSLGQGLEFLIYFQGNSAPDKSGLPSDRFSAERTGGSVSTLTIQRTQQEDSAVYLCASSLGGQGKETQYFGPGTRLLVL.

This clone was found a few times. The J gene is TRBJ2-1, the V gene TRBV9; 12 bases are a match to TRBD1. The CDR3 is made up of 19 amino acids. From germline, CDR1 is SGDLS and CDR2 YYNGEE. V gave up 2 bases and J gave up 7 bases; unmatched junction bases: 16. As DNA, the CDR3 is TGTGCCAGCAGCGTGGACGCTGGCCTACCGGGACAGGGGGCAAATGAGCAGTTCTTC. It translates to CASSVDAGLPGQGANEQFF.